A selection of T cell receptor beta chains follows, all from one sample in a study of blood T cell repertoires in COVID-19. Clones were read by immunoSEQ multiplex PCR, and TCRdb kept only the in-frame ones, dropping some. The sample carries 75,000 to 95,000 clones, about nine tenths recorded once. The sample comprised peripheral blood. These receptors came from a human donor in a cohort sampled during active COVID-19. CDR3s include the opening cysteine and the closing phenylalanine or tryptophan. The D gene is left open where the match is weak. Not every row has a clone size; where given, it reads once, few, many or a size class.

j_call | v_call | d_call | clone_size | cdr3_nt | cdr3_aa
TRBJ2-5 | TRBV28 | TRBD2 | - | TGTGCCAGCAGTCCCCGGGGAGGGGAAGAGACCCAGTACTTC | CASSPRGGEETQYF
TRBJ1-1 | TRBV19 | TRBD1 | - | TGTGCCAGTACCAGAGGGGACAGGGGAACTGAAGCTTTCTTT | CASTRGDRGTEAFF
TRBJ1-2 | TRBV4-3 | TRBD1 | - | TGCGCCAGCAGCCAAGCTGCGGCAACAGGGGCTCGTGGCTACACCTTC | CASSQAAATGARGYTF
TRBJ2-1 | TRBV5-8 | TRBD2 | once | TGTGCCAGCAGCTCCCAGCGGGAGGGTTTCGATGAGCAGTTCTTC | CASSSQREGFDEQFF
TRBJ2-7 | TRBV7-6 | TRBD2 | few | TGTGCCAGCAGCTTAGGTCCTAGCGGGAGTAGGGGCTCCTACGAGCAGTACTTC | CASSLGPSGSRGSYEQYF
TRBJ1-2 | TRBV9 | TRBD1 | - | TGTGCCAGCAGCGGGGACAGTATTTATGGCTACACCTTC | CASSGDSIYGYTF
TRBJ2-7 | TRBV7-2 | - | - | TGTGCCAGCAGCTCCACAAGTTACGAGCAGTACTTC | CASSSTSYEQYF
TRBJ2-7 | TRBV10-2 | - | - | TGCGCCAGCAGGGGGGGAGGGGGCTCCTACGAGCAGTACTTC | CASRGGGGSYEQYF
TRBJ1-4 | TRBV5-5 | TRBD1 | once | TGTGCCAGCAGCTTGAGGCGGGGACAGGGCTCAACTAATGAAAAACTGTTTTTT | CASSLRRGQGSTNEKLFF
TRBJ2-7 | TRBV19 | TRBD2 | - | TGTGCCAGTAGTACGATACCGGGACTAGCGGGAGTAGGGTCCAGCTCCTACGAGCAGTACTTC | CASSTIPGLAGVGSSSYEQYF
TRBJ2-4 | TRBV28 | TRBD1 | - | TGTGCCAGCATTACTTCCGACAGGGGAAAAAACATTCAGTACTTC | CASITSDRGKNIQYF
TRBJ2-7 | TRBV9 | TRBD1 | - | TGTGCCAGCAGCGTTACAGGGGATTATTACGAGCAGTACTTC | CASSVTGDYYEQYF
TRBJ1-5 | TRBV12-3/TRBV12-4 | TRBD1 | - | TGTGCCAGCAAGGGACAGCCTTATCAGCCCCAGCATTTT | CASKGQPYQPQHF
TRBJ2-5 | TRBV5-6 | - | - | TGTGCCAGCAGCTTGTGGGGAGAGGAGACCCAGTACTTC | CASSLWGEETQYF
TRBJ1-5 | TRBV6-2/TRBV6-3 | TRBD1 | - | TGTGCCAGCAGCGCAGGACAGGCGCATTATAGCAATCAGCCCCAGCATTTT | CASSAGQAHYSNQPQHF
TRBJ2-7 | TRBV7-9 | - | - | TGTGCCAGCAGCCCTTACGGGGGTGGCGACTCCTACGAGCAGTACTTC | CASSPYGGGDSYEQYF
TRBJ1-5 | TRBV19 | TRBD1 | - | TGTGCCAGTAGGCCTCTGACAGGGAATAATCAGCCCCAGCATTTT | CASRPLTGNNQPQHF
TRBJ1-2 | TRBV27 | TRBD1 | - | TGTGCCAGCAGTTCTGTTTACAGGGGTGACTATGGCTACACCTTC | CASSSVYRGDYGYTF
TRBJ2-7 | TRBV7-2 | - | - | TGTGCCAGCAGCTTAGCCCCGAGCTCCTACGAGCAGTACTTC | CASSLAPSSYEQYF
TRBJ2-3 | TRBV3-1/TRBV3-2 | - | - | TGTGCCAGCAGCCAAGATCTCCCTGATACGCAGTATTTT | CASSQDLPDTQYF
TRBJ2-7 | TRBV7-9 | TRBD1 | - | TGTGCCAGCAGCACCACAGGGGACCGCTCCTACGAGCAGTACTTC | CASSTTGDRSYEQYF
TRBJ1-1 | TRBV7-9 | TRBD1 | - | TGTGCCAGCAGCTTGACAGGGTCGGGGAACACTGAAGCTTTCTTT | CASSLTGSGNTEAFF
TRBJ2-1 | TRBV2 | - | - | TGTGCCAGCAGGAAGGAAGGGGCTGAGCAGTTCTTC | CASRKEGAEQFF
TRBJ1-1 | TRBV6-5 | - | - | TGTGCCAGCAGTTACTCCGCCCGGGGCACTGAAGCTTTCTTT | CASSYSARGTEAFF
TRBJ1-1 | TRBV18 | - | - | TGTGCCAGCTCACCAGGTCCGGGTTCCACTGAAGCTTTCTTT | CASSPGPGSTEAFF
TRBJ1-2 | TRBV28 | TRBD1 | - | TGTGCCAGCAGCGGTGGACAGGGGCATGGCTACACCTTC | CASSGGQGHGYTF
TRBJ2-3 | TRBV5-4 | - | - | TGTGCCAGCAGCCTCACTAGGGTCTCAGATACGCAGTATTTT | CASSLTRVSDTQYF
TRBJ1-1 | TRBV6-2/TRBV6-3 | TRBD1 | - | TGTGCCAGCACCCCGACAGGGAGGTCTGAAGCTTTCTTT | CASTPTGRSEAFF
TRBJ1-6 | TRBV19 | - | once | TGTGCCAGTAGTATAGCCAGGTATAATTCACCCCTCCACTTT | CASSIARYNSPLHF
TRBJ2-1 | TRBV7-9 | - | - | TGTGCCAGCAGCTCCCTATACAGCCCCTACAATGAGCAGTTCTTC | CASSSLYSPYNEQFF
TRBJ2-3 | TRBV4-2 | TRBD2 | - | TGTGCCAGCAGCCCCGAAGGACTAGCGGACCGCTATACGCAGTATTTT | CASSPEGLADRYTQYF
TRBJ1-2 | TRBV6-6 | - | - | TGTGCCAGCAGTTACTCCGCGAAGGGAGGAGGATATGGCTACACCTTC | CASSYSAKGGGYGYTF
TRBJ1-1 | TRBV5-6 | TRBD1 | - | TGTGCCAGCAGCAACGGACAGGACATGAACACTGAAGCTTTCTTT | CASSNGQDMNTEAFF
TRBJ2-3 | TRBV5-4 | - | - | TGTGCCAGCAGCTTGGCCGGGTCTCGCACAGATACGCAGTATTTT | CASSLAGSRTDTQYF
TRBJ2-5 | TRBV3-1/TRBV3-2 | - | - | TGTGCCAGCAGCCCCAGGGGAGAGACCCAGTACTTC | CASSPRGETQYF
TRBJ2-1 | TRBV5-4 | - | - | TGTGCCAGCAGCTTGTCTCCGACAAGGTCCTACAATGAGCAGTTCTTC | CASSLSPTRSYNEQFF
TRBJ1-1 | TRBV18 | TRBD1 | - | TGTGCCAGCTCTAAGGACAGGAAGAACACTGAAGCTTTCTTT | CASSKDRKNTEAFF
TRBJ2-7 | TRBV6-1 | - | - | TGTGCCAGCAGTGAAACTCACAGTAGCTCCTACGAGCAGTACTTC | CASSETHSSSYEQYF
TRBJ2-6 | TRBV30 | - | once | TGTGCCTGGAGTGCGCTAGAAGTCCAGGGGGCCAACGTCCTGACTTTC | CAWSALEVQGANVLTF
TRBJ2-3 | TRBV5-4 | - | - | TGTGCCAGCAGCTCTCCTGCGACAGCTCTTGGAACAGATACGCAGTATTTT | CASSSPATALGTDTQYF
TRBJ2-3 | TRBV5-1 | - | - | TGCGCCAGCAGCTTCGGCGGGGGACAAGATACGCAGTATTTT | CASSFGGGQDTQYF
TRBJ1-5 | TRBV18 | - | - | TGTGCCAGCTCACCACAGGGGGGGCAAGGCAATCAGCCCCAGCATTTT | CASSPQGGQGNQPQHF
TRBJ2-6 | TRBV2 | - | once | TGTGCCAGCAGTCCCAGGGTGTCTGGGGCCAACGTCCTGACTTTC | CASSPRVSGANVLTF
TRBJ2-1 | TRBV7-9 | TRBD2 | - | TGTGCCAGCAGCAAAACCGGGACTAGCGGTCTTCTTCCATCCTACAATGAGCAGTTCTTC | CASSKTGTSGLLPSYNEQFF
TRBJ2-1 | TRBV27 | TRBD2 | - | TGTGCCAGCGCTCATAGCGGGGGCTACAATGAGCAGTTCTTC | CASAHSGGYNEQFF
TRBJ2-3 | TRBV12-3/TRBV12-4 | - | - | TGTGCCAGCAGTTTTCAGGGCAGAGATACGCAGTATTTT | CASSFQGRDTQYF
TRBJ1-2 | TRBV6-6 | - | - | TGTGCCAGCAGCCCAAATGACGCAACAAGGCGGCGTGGCTACACCTTC | CASSPNDATRRRGYTF
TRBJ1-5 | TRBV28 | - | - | TGTGCCAGCAGTCTACAAGGGGTGGGGGCAGGCAATCAGCCCCAGCATTTT | CASSLQGVGAGNQPQHF
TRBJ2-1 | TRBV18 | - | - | TGTGCCAGCTCACCCTTACCCCGGAGTAACAATGAGCAGTTCTTC | CASSPLPRSNNEQFF
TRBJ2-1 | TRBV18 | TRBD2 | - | TGTGCCAGCTCACCACAGGGACTAGCAAAAGGCAATGAGCAGTTCTTC | CASSPQGLAKGNEQFF
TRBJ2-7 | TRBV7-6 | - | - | TGTGCCAGCAGCTTACTCGGCTACGAGCAGTACTTC | CASSLLGYEQYF
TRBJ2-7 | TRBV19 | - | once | TGTGCCAGTAGTACGATGCCGGACAGTATCTACGAGCAGTACTTC | CASSTMPDSIYEQYF
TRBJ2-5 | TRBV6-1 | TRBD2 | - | TGTGCCAGCAGTGAAGGGGGGGGACGGGCCCAGTACTTC | CASSEGGGRAQYF
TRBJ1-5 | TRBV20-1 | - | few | TGCAGTGCTAGAGATCGAGGGCCCCAGCATTTT | CSARDRGPQHF
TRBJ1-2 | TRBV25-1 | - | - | TGTGCCAGCAGTGAAGCAGGGAAAGCTAACTATGGCTACACCTTC | CASSEAGKANYGYTF
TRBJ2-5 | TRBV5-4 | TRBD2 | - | TGTGCCAGCAGCTTGGCTGGACTAGCGCAGGCCCAGTACTTC | CASSLAGLAQAQYF
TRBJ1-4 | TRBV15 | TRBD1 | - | TGTGCCACCAGCAGGGGACAGATTGCAACTAATGAAAAACTGTTTTTT | CATSRGQIATNEKLFF
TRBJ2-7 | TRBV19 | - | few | TGTGCCAGTGAAGAGACAGGTGGCGCCTACGAGCAGTACTTC | CASEETGGAYEQYF
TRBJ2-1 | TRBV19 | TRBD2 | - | TGTGCCAGTAGTGAGATTCTAGCGGGGGGGCCCAATGAGCAGTTCTTC | CASSEILAGGPNEQFF
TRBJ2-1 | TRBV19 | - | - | TGTGCCAGTAGTAGAGGTCCACGCCCCTCGTACAATGAGCAGTTCTTC | CASSRGPRPSYNEQFF